The rows below give T cell receptor beta chains drawn from one sample of a study of cytomegalovirus exposure and HLA in healthy donors. The protocol was immunoSEQ multiplex PCR, while the TCRdb copy is restricted to in-frame clones and leaves out a portion. The profile shows around 150,000 clones, about two thirds of them singletons. The specimen sequenced was PBMCs. These receptors originate from a man aged 50 to 60 in good health and CMV-seropositive. Each CDR3 is given with its conserved first and last residue. D genes are given only for firm matches. Where a row states a size, it is once, few, many or the class of an expanded clone; other rows omit it.

TRBV7-9	TRBD2	few	TRBJ2-5	TGTGCCAGCAGCTTAAAGCGGGGGGCCCAAGAGACCCAGTACTTC	CASSLKRGAQETQYF
TRBV19	-	-	TRBJ2-7	TGTGCCAGTAGTATGGGGGACGGGGGCTCCTACGAGCAGTACTTC	CASSMGDGGSYEQYF
TRBV2	TRBD1	once	TRBJ1-2	TGTGCCAGCAGTGACAGGGGGCTTAACTATGGCTACACCTTC	CASSDRGLNYGYTF
TRBV7-6	TRBD1	-	TRBJ1-3	TGTGCCAGCAGCTTAGCGGATCCAAAAGGGGGGACAGGGGTTGGAAACACCATATATTTT	CASSLADPKGGTGVGNTIYF
TRBV7-2	TRBD1	-	TRBJ2-1	TGTGCCAGCAGCTCCAGGACGGGACAGGGGGGTAATGAGCAGTTCTTC	CASSSRTGQGGNEQFF
TRBV4-2	-	-	TRBJ1-5	TGTGCCAGCAGCCAAGATCTAGTCAGGGCCCAAACAAGCAATCAGCCCCAGCATTTT	CASSQDLVRAQTSNQPQHF
TRBV18	-	-	TRBJ1-1	TGTGCCAGCTCGCCCGCGGGGTATACTGAAGCTTTCTTT	CASSPAGYTEAFF
TRBV27	-	once	TRBJ1-5	TGTGCCAGCAGTTTACTACGCAATCAGCCCCAGCATTTT	CASSLLRNQPQHF
TRBV6-5	-	-	TRBJ2-3	TGTGCCAGCAGACTCTCCGATACGCAGTATTTT	CASRLSDTQYF
TRBV7-7	-	few	TRBJ1-3	TGTGCTAGCAGCTTAGATAGTGGCTCTGGAAACACCATATATTTT	CASSLDSGSGNTIYF
TRBV18	TRBD1	once	TRBJ1-1	TGTGCCAGCTCACCACGGGGGACAGGGGGCACTGAAGCTTTCTTT	CASSPRGTGGTEAFF
TRBV11-3	TRBD2	few	TRBJ2-1	TGTGCCAGCAGCCGGTCAGCGAGACTAGCGGATCACAATGAGCAGTTCTTC	CASSRSARLADHNEQFF
TRBV6-1	TRBD1	-	TRBJ1-1	TGTGCCAGCAGCCGGGACAGGGTTTTCACTGAAGCTTTCTTT	CASSRDRVFTEAFF
TRBV5-1	-	-	TRBJ2-1	TGCGCCAGCAGCTTGGGGCCCTTTTTCGATGAGCAGTTCTTC	CASSLGPFFDEQFF
TRBV11-2	TRBD2	once	TRBJ2-5	TGTGCCAGCAGCTTAGTGGCTAGCGGGGGCCAAGAGACCCAGTACTTC	CASSLVASGGQETQYF
TRBV25-1	TRBD1	-	TRBJ1-2	TGTGCCAGCAGTGTGGGAACAGGGGGCTATGGCTACACCTTC	CASSVGTGGYGYTF
TRBV7-3	-	-	TRBJ2-2	TGTGCCAGCAGCTTATACGAGGGGGTCACCGGGGAGCTGTTTTTT	CASSLYEGVTGELFF
TRBV4-2	TRBD2	-	TRBJ2-5	TGTGCCAGCAGCTCACGGACTAGCGGTGAGACCCAGTACTTC	CASSSRTSGETQYF
TRBV5-1	-	-	TRBJ1-1	TGCGCCAGCAGCCCGCAGGTTCTGAACACTGAAGCTTTCTTT	CASSPQVLNTEAFF
TRBV6-1	-	-	TRBJ1-1	TGTGCCAGCATGCGCCATGCAAATGGAGCTTTCTTT	CASMRHANGAFF
TRBV5-1	-	-	TRBJ2-1	TGCGCCAGCAGCCGGCCCCTCCCCCTAGACAATGAGCAGTTCTTC	CASSRPLPLDNEQFF
TRBV7-2	TRBD1	-	TRBJ2-7	TGTGCCAGCAGCTCAACCCGGACAGGGTCCTACGAGCAGTACTTC	CASSSTRTGSYEQYF
TRBV7-9	-	-	TRBJ2-7	TGTGCCAGCAGATATCAGGAACTCTCCTACGAGCAGTACTTC	CASRYQELSYEQYF
TRBV6-1	TRBD1	-	TRBJ2-4	TGTGCCAGCACCAGGGACAGGGGCCAAGTAAACATTCAGTACTTC	CASTRDRGQVNIQYF
TRBV5-5	TRBD1	once	TRBJ2-7	TGTGCCAGCAGCCAGAGCGTGACAGGGTCCTACGAGCAGTACTTC	CASSQSVTGSYEQYF
TRBV6-5	-	few	TRBJ1-1	TGTGCCAGCAGTTACTCGGAGAGGAACACTGAAGCTTTCTTT	CASSYSERNTEAFF
TRBV7-2	-	-	TRBJ1-2	TGTGCCAGCAGCCGTCTGACAGCTAACTATGGCTACACCTTC	CASSRLTANYGYTF
TRBV6-6	-	-	TRBJ2-3	TGTGCCAGCAGTGGTACTGAGGATACGCAGTATTTT	CASSGTEDTQYF
TRBV10-2	TRBD1	few	TRBJ2-3	TGCGCCAGCAGTGGCCCTATCGACAGGGCAGGTGCAGATACGCAGTATTTT	CASSGPIDRAGADTQYF
TRBV7-9	TRBD1	-	TRBJ1-4	TGTGCCAGCAGCTCCGGACAGGGTCCTAATGAAAAACTGTTTTTT	CASSSGQGPNEKLFF
TRBV7-8	TRBD1	few	TRBJ1-2	TGTGCCAGCAGCAAACCGGGACAGGGGGCGGGGGGCTACACCTTC	CASSKPGQGAGGYTF
TRBV5-8	TRBD1	-	TRBJ2-7	TGTGCCAGCGCCCCAGGGACAGGGCACTACGAGCAGTACTTC	CASAPGTGHYEQYF
TRBV19	-	-	TRBJ1-2	TGTGCCACCTCTCAGGGCCTAGCTAACTATGGCTACACCTTC	CATSQGLANYGYTF
TRBV2	TRBD1	few	TRBJ1-1	TGTGCCAGCAGAGCCTTGACAGGGGAGGGGAGAGCTTTCTTT	CASRALTGEGRAFF
TRBV7-8	TRBD1	-	TRBJ1-2	TGTGCCAGCAGCTTGATGGGACAGGCCCCCTGGAGCTACACCTTC	CASSLMGQAPWSYTF
TRBV14	TRBD2	-	TRBJ2-5	TGTGCCAGCAGCCATGGCTGGCTAGCGGCGAAAAGAGAGACCCAGTACTTC	CASSHGWLAAKRETQYF
TRBV18	-	-	TRBJ2-3	TGTGCCAGCTCACCCGAATCTCCCACTAGCACAGATACGCAGTATTTT	CASSPESPTSTDTQYF
TRBV7-2	TRBD2	-	TRBJ2-4	TGTGCCAGCAGCTTGACTAGCGGACGCCTGAACATTCAGTACTTC	CASSLTSGRLNIQYF
TRBV9	-	-	TRBJ2-5	TGTGCCAGCAGCGTGGGGACTTCGGCCACAGAGACCCAGTACTTC	CASSVGTSATETQYF
TRBV27	-	-	TRBJ2-7	TGTGCCAGCAGCTTTTCAGGGTCCTACGAGCAGTACTTC	CASSFSGSYEQYF
TRBV4-1	TRBD1	many	TRBJ1-4	TGCGCCAGCAGCCAAGTTAGGGGGGAGGGACAGGGCCATGAAAAACTGTTTTTT	CASSQVRGEGQGHEKLFF
TRBV5-1	TRBD1	-	TRBJ1-2	TGCGCCAGCAGCTTTACGACAGGGGGGAATAACTATGGCTACACCTTC	CASSFTTGGNNYGYTF
TRBV6-6	-	-	TRBJ1-1	TGTGCCAGCAGAAAACAGGGTACCACTGAAGCTTTCTTT	CASRKQGTTEAFF
TRBV7-2	-	few	TRBJ1-1	TGTGCCAGCAGCTTATTTTCGGGAGCTTTCTTT	CASSLFSGAFF
TRBV5-5	-	-	TRBJ1-2	TGTGCCAGCAGCTTGGAAACGACGGGATCCGGGCATGGCTACACCTTC	CASSLETTGSGHGYTF
TRBV7-2	-	-	TRBJ2-7	TGTGCCAGCAGCCTCCGAGGGGGGGAGAGCTCCTACGAGCAGTACTTC	CASSLRGGESSYEQYF
TRBV4-1	TRBD2	few	TRBJ2-5	TGCGCCAGCAGCCAAGAATCTAGCGGGGGGGGGACCCAGTACTTC	CASSQESSGGGTQYF
TRBV7-2	-	-	TRBJ2-5	TGTGCCAGCAGCGGAGAGGGGGGGGTTATTAAGACCCAGTACTTC	CASSGEGGVIKTQYF
TRBV7-2	TRBD1	-	TRBJ1-2	TGTGCCAGCAGCCTAATTCAGGGGGCGCTTGGAGGCTACACCTTC	CASSLIQGALGGYTF
TRBV7-3	TRBD1	-	TRBJ1-1	TGTGCCAGCAGCCCCGGGGGGGGTACAGGGGCTAAGGCTTTCTTT	CASSPGGGTGAKAFF
TRBV29-1	TRBD1	few	TRBJ1-2	TGCAGCGTGGTGGGGACAGGGTACTATGGCTACACCTTC	CSVVGTGYYGYTF
TRBV5-6	-	-	TRBJ1-3	TGTGCCAGCAGCTTGGGACAGGACCCTTCTGGAAACACCATATGTTTT	CASSLGQDPSGNTICF
TRBV5-1	-	-	TRBJ2-5	TGCGCCAGCAGCCTCACTGCGGGGGCGAATATAGAGACCCAGTACTTC	CASSLTAGANIETQYF
TRBV11-2	-	-	TRBJ2-3	TGTGCCAGCAGCTTAGGCAGGGGGGGCACAGATACGCAGTATTTT	CASSLGRGGTDTQYF
TRBV4-1	TRBD2	-	TRBJ2-4	TGCGCCAGCAGCCAAGATCGGGGACTAGCGGGGGGGAAACTAGCCAAAAACATTCAGTACTTC	CASSQDRGLAGGKLAKNIQYF
TRBV28	TRBD2	-	TRBJ2-7	TGTGCCAGCACGGGGGGGGACGAGCAGTACTTC	CASTGGDEQYF
TRBV19	-	once	TRBJ1-1	TGTGCCAGTAGTCCCTGGACAGTGATAACTGAAGCTTTCTTT	CASSPWTVITEAFF
TRBV5-8	TRBD1	few	TRBJ1-3	TGTGCCAGCAGCTCGCTTTTACAGGGGTCGTTCGGAAACACCATATATTTT	CASSSLLQGSFGNTIYF
TRBV5-4	-	-	TRBJ1-2	TGTGCCAGCAAACCTTGGTCGGATGGCTACACCTTC	CASKPWSDGYTF